A single sample is the source of the 29 T cell receptor beta chains below, sequenced in a study of blood T cell repertoires in COVID-19. The method was immunoSEQ multiplex PCR; TCRdb's version includes in-frame clones alone and lacks a portion of them. The sample gives about 100,000 clones, about 90% of which show up once; over 7% is in the top ten. Source material: peripheral blood. All receptors come from a man aged 25-45 years in a cohort sampled during active COVID-19.

The V gene is TRBV7-9, the J gene TRBJ2-2; 8 positions match TRBD1. The junction had 0 bases not matched to a gene; V was cut back by 8 bases and J by 1 base. This CDR3 spans 13 amino acids. Germline V lookup: CDR1 SEHNR, CDR2 FQNEAQ (reference sequence). CDR3 DNA: TGTGCCAGCGGGACAGGGAACACCGGGGAGCTGTTTTTT. Translating gives CASGTGNTGELFF.

The chain employs TRBV6-4 and TRBJ2-1, with D tentatively TRBD2 (5 bases). CDR1 and CDR2 from the germline V gene are MRHNA and SNTAGT. CDR3 length equals 10 residues. V lost 8 bases and J 15 bases, leaving 14 bases between the germline ends. The CDR3: CASLRRGRFF. In DNA, the CDR3 is TGTGCCAGCCTCCGTCGAGGGCGGTTCTTC.

The sample holds one count of this clone. The V and J genes are TRBV10-3 and TRBJ1-3, with D uncertain. V was clipped by 4 bases and J by 4 bases, with 8 bases between them. CDR1 and CDR2 from the germline V gene are ENHRY and SYGVKD. CDR3 length: 13 residues. Here the CDR3 DNA reads TGTGCCATCAGTGGCGAAGCCGGAAACACCATATATTTT. Its protein product is CAISGEAGNTIYF.

The chain joins TRBV30 to TRBJ1-4, with a tentative D call TRBD1 (5 bases). V was cut by 2 bases and J by 11 bases, with 15 bases left in between. CDR3 length: 13 amino acids. Germline CDR1 is GTSNPN and CDR2 is SVGIG (reference sequence). The CDR3 here is CAWSSRAGPKLFF. CDR3 bases: TGTGCCTGGAGTTCCAGAGCAGGGCCTAAACTGTTTTTT.

This sequence joins TRBV29-1 and TRBJ2-3; 8 bases fit TRBD2. Trimming cost V 1 base and J 8 bases; bases outside gene matches: 14. CDR1 is SQVTM, CDR2 ANQGSEA, per germline. The CDR3 spans 16 residues. CDR3 DNA: TGCAGCGTTGAAGGCGTAATTGTCCCCAGCGGGGGTACGCAGTATTTT. This sequence encodes CSVEGVIVPSGGTQYF.

The chain links TRBV2 to TRBJ2-5, with 7 bases aligning to TRBD2. Germline CDR1 SNHLY, CDR2 FYNNEI. V gave up 5 bases and J gave up 2 bases; unmatched junction bases: 8. This CDR3 is 15 amino acids long. The CDR3 coding sequence is TGTGCCAGCAGTAGGGGTTCTAGCGGACAAGAGACCCAGTACTTC. Translation gives CASSRGSSGQETQYF.

The chain joins TRBV6-4 to TRBJ2-1, with a possible D match to TRBD2 (6 bases). V gave up 2 bases and J gave up 7 bases, with 15 bases separating them. CDR3 size: 15 residues. Germline CDR1 is MRHNA and CDR2 is SNTAGT. The CDR3 region is CASSDEGTVRNEQFF. As DNA, the CDR3 is TGTGCCAGCAGTGACGAGGGGACTGTTCGGAATGAGCAGTTCTTC.

The chain has TRBV3-1 (or the pseudogene TRBV3-2) and TRBJ2-1; 9 bases agree with TRBD2. This CDR3 is 18 amino acids long. Germline trimming cut 2 bases from V and 5 bases from J; bases unmatched to any gene: 13. The V gene's germline CDR1 is LGHDT and CDR2 YNNKEL (reference sequence). CDR3 sequence (DNA): TGTGCCAGCAGCCAACGAAACGCGGGGGGGCATCGGGACAATGAGCAGTTCTTC. Protein product: CASSQRNAGGHRDNEQFF.

CDR3 DNA: TGTGCCAGCAGCGCGAGGGACAACTCCTACGAGCAGTACTTC. Its translation: CASSARDNSYEQYF. The chain is built from TRBV9 and TRBJ2-7, with D maybe TRBD1 (6 bases). V lost 3 bases and J 0 bases, leaving 10 bases between the germline ends. Germline CDR1 reads SGDLS; CDR2 reads YYNGEE. The length of the CDR3 is 14 residues.

The rearrangement uses TRBV19 and TRBJ1-6; D perhaps matches TRBD1 (5 bases). The length of the CDR3 is 15 residues. CDR1 and CDR2 from the germline V gene are LNHDA and SQIVND (reference sequence). Between the trimmed V and J ends, which lost 4 bases and 7 bases, there was a span of 14 bases. The DNA of the CDR3 is TGTGCCAGTAGTACCACCACAGGAAAGAATTCACCCCTCCACTTT. Amino acids: CASSTTTGKNSPLHF.

This clone was seen a handful of times. The chain uses TRBV7-9 and TRBJ1-5, with 7 positions matching TRBD1. This CDR3 is built from 13 residues. In germline, CDR1 is SEHNR, CDR2 FQNEAQ (reference sequence). V trimming: 1 base; J trimming: 7 bases; junction bases outside the gene matches: 1. The CDR3 sequence: CASSLEGAQPQHF. In nucleotides, the CDR3 is TGTGCCAGCAGCTTAGAGGGGGCACAGCCCCAGCATTTT.

The chain uses TRBV25-1 and TRBJ2-7; 8 nucleotides agree with TRBD1. Looked up from germline, CDR1 is MGHDK and CDR2 is SYGVNS. V lost 4 bases and J lost 4; bases outside the gene matches: 6. This CDR3 has 14 amino acids. This CDR3 reads CASSGTGWQYEQYF. DNA for the CDR3: TGTGCCAGCAGTGGGACAGGGTGGCAATACGAGCAGTACTTC.

This clone was observed at least ten times. The rearrangement joins TRBV30 to TRBJ2-7, with 8 bases identical to TRBD1. Losses at the gene ends were 0 bases for V and 2 bases for J; bases not matched to a gene: 6. CDR1 GTSNPN and CDR2 SVGIG come from the germline V gene (reference sequence). CDR3 length: 15 residues. CDR3 sequence reads: CAWSVGTGIPYEQYF. Here the CDR3 DNA reads TGTGCCTGGAGTGTAGGGACAGGCATCCCCTACGAGCAGTACTTC.

V gene TRBV12-2 combines with J gene TRBJ2-7; the table calls TRBD1, which could not be checked here. TRBV12-2 is a recognized pseudogene. CDR3 length equals 12 residues. CDR3 sequence (DNA): TGTGCAAGTCGCTCCCCATCCTACGAGCAGTACTTC. Translated: CASRSPSYEQYF.

The rearrangement joins TRBV27 to TRBJ2-7; 7 bases map to TRBD1. This CDR3 contains 14 residues. Unmatched junction bases numbered 4, after V lost 2 bases and J lost 3 bases. Per the germline V gene, CDR1 is MNHEY and CDR2 is SMNVEV (reference sequence). CDR3 in DNA: TGTGCCAGCAGTTTAACAGGGGTCCGCTACGAGCAGTACTTC. Encoded protein: CASSLTGVRYEQYF.

The chain employs TRBV24-1 and TRBJ1-1, with 12 positions matching TRBD1. Per the germline V gene, CDR1 is KGHDR and CDR2 is SFDVKD. CDR3 length equals 15 residues. V gave up 7 bases and J gave up 0 bases; unmatched junction bases: 2. CDR3 sequence reads: CATRGTGGLNTEAFF. DNA for the CDR3: TGTGCCACCAGGGGGACAGGGGGCCTGAACACTGAAGCTTTCTTT.

This sequence joins TRBV2 and TRBJ1-3; weak D call: TRBD1 (6 bases). Germline V gene lookup returns CDR1 SNHLY and CDR2 FYNNEI. Trimming removed 5 bases from V and 0 bases from J, with 14 bases in between. This CDR3 region has 16 residues. Written as DNA, the CDR3 is TGTGCCAGCAGTTTAGCCCGGGACACCTCTGGAAACACCATATATTTT. Translation gives CASSLARDTSGNTIYF.

J is TRBJ2-5 and V is TRBV5-1, with no clear D. From germline, CDR1 is SGHRS and CDR2 YFSETQ. V dropped 4 bases and J dropped 0 bases, with 4 bases sitting between them. The CDR3 extends over 12 amino acids. The CDR3 nucleotides are TGCGCCAGCAGCCCGTACCAAGAGACCCAGTACTTC. Amino acids: CASSPYQETQYF.

The chain uses TRBV9 and TRBJ2-7, with 12 bases matching TRBD1. Per the germline V gene, CDR1 is SGDLS and CDR2 is YYNGEE. CDR3 size: 17 residues. V dropped 0 bases and J dropped 0; count of bases not matched to a gene: 4. As DNA, the CDR3 is TGTGCCAGCAGCGTAGGTGTGGGACAGGGGGCCTCCTACGAGCAGTACTTC. Its protein product is CASSVGVGQGASYEQYF. The variable domain in full, completed from reference TRBV9 and TRBJ2-7, reads DSGVTQTPKHLITATGQRVTLRCSPRSGDLSVYWYQQSLDQGLQFLIQYYNGEERAKGNILERFSAQQFPDLHSELNLSSLELGDSALYFCASSVGVGQGASYEQYFGPGTRLTVT.

This clone appeared a single time. The rearrangement joins TRBV7-2 to TRBJ1-5; TRBD1 matches at 7 bases. With V trimmed by 5 bases and J by 4 bases, 5 bases remained unmatched. Per germline, CDR1 SGHTA and CDR2 FQGNSA. There are 14 residues in the CDR3. The CDR3 nucleotides are TGTGCCAGCAGCCCGACAGGGTCGAATCAGCCCCAGCATTTT. It translates to CASSPTGSNQPQHF.

The chain uses TRBV11-2 and TRBJ2-1, with D tentatively TRBD2 (5 bases). Germline loops: CDR1 SGHAT, CDR2 FQNNGV. The ends were cut back, 3 bases at V and 1 base at J, with 7 bases in the middle. CDR3 length: 14 amino acids. This CDR3 reads CASSLAGSYNEQFF. The CDR3 DNA follows: TGTGCCAGCAGCTTGGCGGGTTCCTACAATGAGCAGTTCTTC.

The chain joins TRBV5-1 to TRBJ2-3, with 8 bases that match TRBD1. With 4 bases clipped from V and 0 bases from J, the junction kept 4 bases outside the gene matches. Germline loops: CDR1 SGHRS, CDR2 YFSETQ. The length of the CDR3 is 15 residues. DNA of the CDR3: TGCGCCAGCAGCCCGGGGACAGGAAGCACAGATACGCAGTATTTT. Its translation is CASSPGTGSTDTQYF.

As DNA, the CDR3 is TGCAGCGTTATTGGGGTTCTAGCGGGGGGCTACGGGGAGCAGTACTTC. It translates to CSVIGVLAGGYGEQYF. The genes are TRBV29-1 and TRBJ2-7; 11 bases agree with TRBD2. This CDR3 comprises 16 residues. Germline V gene sequence: CDR1 SQVTM, CDR2 ANQGSEA. V gave up 5 bases and J gave up 7 bases; unmatched junction bases: 16.

The chain is built from TRBV29-1 and TRBJ2-1, with 10 bases identical to TRBD2. The trim removed 4 bases at V and 8 bases at J, leaving 11 bases unmatched. CDR3 size: 15 residues. From germline, CDR1 is SQVTM and CDR2 ANQGSEA. As DNA, the CDR3 is TGCAGCGTTGTAAGCGGGGGGGCCGGATTTTATGAGCAGTTCTTC. Protein product: CSVVSGGAGFYEQFF.

V gene TRBV5-1 combines with J gene TRBJ2-2; D is undetermined. Germline values: CDR1 SGHRS, CDR2 YFSETQ. Trimming took off 4 bases at V and 0 bases at J, with 13 bases between the two ends. The CDR3 has 16 amino acids. As DNA, the CDR3 is TGCGCCAGCAGCCCCTTCGGTGACACGAACACCGGGGAGCTGTTTTTT. Translation gives CASSPFGDTNTGELFF.

J is TRBJ1-4 and V is TRBV30; 7 bases agree with TRBD1. This CDR3 has 15 amino acids. V shed 1 base and J 0 bases; nucleotides not matched to a gene: 2. The germline CDR1 and CDR2 sequences are GTSNPN and SVGIG (reference sequence). The CDR3 DNA reads as TGTGCCTGGAGTGGGGGGACAGCAACTAATGAAAAACTGTTTTTT. Translated, it gives CAWSGGTATNEKLFF.

The chain links TRBV24-1 to TRBJ1-1, with TRBD1 as a possible D gene (5 bases). The CDR3 is 13 residues long. Germline V gene lookup returns CDR1 KGHDR and CDR2 SFDVKD. Trimming took off 5 bases at V and 4 bases at J, with 10 bases between the two ends. The CDR3 sequence: CATSGEDTTEAFF. In nucleotides, the CDR3 is TGTGCCACCAGTGGAGAGGACACCACTGAAGCTTTCTTT.

This clone was seen a few times. The genes are TRBV6-4 and TRBJ2-1; D perhaps matches TRBD1 (5 bases). Trimming shortened V by 4 bases and J by 8 bases, and 12 bases separated the two germline ends. CDR3 length: 13 residues. Looked up from germline, CDR1 is MRHNA and CDR2 is SNTAGT. CDR3 nucleotides: TGTGCCAGCAGTGTGGGGCAGGGCTATGAGCAGTTCTTC. Protein sequence: CASSVGQGYEQFF.

A note on this clone: One junction end disagrees with the germline gene, perhaps due to a read error. The CDR3 DNA reads as TGTGCCAGCCGCCCGTCGGACTTC. This translates into CASRPSDF. The chain links TRBV6-9 to TRBJ2-5; D is ambiguous. Germline CDR1 MNHGY, CDR2 SVAAGI. The CDR3 has 8 residues.